Each of the 5 T cell receptor beta chains below was sequenced from the same sample in a study of blood T cells in healthy people across ages. For the second PCR, which ran for about 6 to 11 cycles, a sample-barcoded 5' primer and a J-beta primer mix were used. Using its own MiXCR run on the 5' RACE reads, TCRdb lists one record per CDR3 protein. This sample has approximately 810,000 distinct CDR3 sequences, with 35% to 40% found just once. Specimen: blood. The receptors stem from a man between 18 and 35 years old in good health.

This clonotype was recorded only once. The chain uses TRBV4-3 and TRBJ1-1, with a tentative D call TRBD1 (5 bases). Germline assignment: CDR1 LGHNA and CDR2 YSLEER. The CDR3 is made up of 13 amino acids. The germline V and J ends were trimmed by 1 base and 6 bases, with 9 bases remaining between them. CDR3 sequence reads: CASSQVRGSEAFF. The DNA of the CDR3 is TGCGCCAGCAGCCAAGTGAGGGGCTCTGAAGCTTTCTTT.

This clonotype was picked up a small number of times. The rearrangement links TRBV4-2 to TRBJ1-2; the D gene is possibly TRBD1 (5 bases). The CDR3 consists of 12 residues. V was trimmed by 0 bases and J by 11 bases, leaving 10 bases between them. Germline assignment: CDR1 LGHNA and CDR2 YNFKEQ. The CDR3 loop reads CASSQDSGGYTF. The CDR3 nucleotides are TGTGCCAGCAGCCAAGATTCGGGGGGTTACACCTTC.

The CDR3 loop is CSARDGLAGGNEQYF. The CDR3 DNA is TGCAGTGCTAGAGACGGACTAGCGGGGGGCAATGAGCAGTACTTC. This chain links TRBV20-1 with TRBJ2-5, with TRBD2 matching over 14 bases. The CDR3 extends over 15 amino acids. The V gene's germline CDR1 is DFQATT and CDR2 SNEGSKA (reference sequence). V shed 0 bases and J 11 bases; nucleotides not matched to a gene: 8.

Of note for this clonotype: A single base separates this from a much larger clone, so it may be a read error. The genes are TRBV4-1 and TRBJ2-3; 8 nucleotides agree with TRBD2. Germline CDR1 MGHRA, CDR2 YSYEKL. This CDR3 spans 17 amino acids. CDR3 loop: CASSQGGGRLSTDAQYF. Here the CDR3 DNA reads TGCGCCAGCAGCCAAGGCGGGGGGCGACTTAGCACAGATGCGCAGTATTTT.

This clonotype turned up a few times. The chain couples TRBV27 to TRBJ1-2; unclear D gene. Germline values: CDR1 MNHEY, CDR2 SMNVEV (reference sequence). V was pared by 6 bases and J by 2 bases, with 13 bases between. The CDR3 is made up of 14 amino acids. CDR3 DNA: TGTGCCAGCAGCTTAGTTGGACCCAACTATGGCTACACCTTC. Its translation is CASSLVGPNYGYTF.